Presented here are 21 T cell receptor beta chains from one specimen sequenced in a study of Graves' ophthalmopathy and Graves' hyperthyroidism. RNA transcripts provided the template for amplifying TCR beta CDR3 regions. The workflow started with a first-round RT-PCR run with HTBI primers and then moved on to a second-round multiplex PCR. MiXCR was run by TCRdb on the multiplex PCR reads, yielding one entry per CDR3 protein. In the table there are roughly 480,000 distinct CDR3 sequences, 14% of which are singletons. The sequencing input was blood. These receptors all come from a woman under 40 with Graves' ophthalmopathy.

This clonotype was counted ten times or more. The rearrangement links TRBV5-4 to TRBJ2-7; possible D gene TRBD2, 6 bases. The germline gives CDR1 SGHNT, CDR2 YYREEE (reference sequence). The CDR3 runs to 15 residues. V shed 0 bases and J shed 0 bases, with 10 bases lying between them. The CDR3 reads CASSLGGTPSYEQYF. DNA of the CDR3: TGTGCCAGCAGCTTGGGGGGGACTCCCTCCTACGAGCAGTACTTC. The full variable domain, rest sourced from reference TRBV5-4 and TRBJ2-7, is ETGVTQSPTHLIKTRGQQVTLRCSSQSGHNTVSWYQQALGQGPQFIFQYYREEENGRGNFPPRFSGLQFPNYSSELNVNALELDDSALYLCASSLGGTPSYEQYFGPGTRLTVT.

This clonotype was seen repeatedly, ten times or more. This chain joins TRBV28 and TRBJ2-7, with TRBD1 as a possible D gene (5 bases). The ends were cut back, 5 bases at V and 2 bases at J, with 25 bases in the middle. This CDR3 is built from 18 residues. Looked up from germline, CDR1 is MDHEN and CDR2 is SYDVKM. CDR3 DNA: TGTGCCAGCAGTCTCAAACCCCTCGTTCAGGGTGGGGCCTACGAGCAGTACTTC. This encodes CASSLKPLVQGGAYEQYF.

This clonotype was observed a handful of times. The CDR3 DNA is TGTGCCAGCAGCCAAGTTTGGGGGGAGAGGGACGGGGAGCTGTTTTTT. Its protein is CASSQVWGERDGELFF. The chain recombines TRBV4-2 with TRBJ2-2, with D maybe TRBD2 (6 bases). CDR1 and CDR2 from the germline V gene are LGHNA and YNFKEQ. Trimming removed 1 base at V and 7 bases at J, with 16 bases between. CDR3 length: 16 amino acids.

This clonotype appeared many times. The chain links TRBV28 to TRBJ1-1; 7 bases fit TRBD1. The CDR3 has 11 amino acids. J gave up 7 bases and V 11 bases, and 7 bases lay outside the gene matches. CDR1 MDHEN and CDR2 SYDVKM come from the germline V gene. The CDR3 protein is CAATGVLEAFF. CDR3 nucleotides: TGTGCCGCTACAGGGGTCCTTGAAGCTTTCTTT.

The V call is TRBV12-3 or TRBV12-4, the J call TRBJ2-5; no definite D call. Trimming took off 4 bases at V and 4 bases at J, with 13 bases between the two ends. The CDR3 is 14 residues long. CDR3 amino acids: CASSSSTTPETQYF. The CDR3 nucleotides read TGTGCCAGCAGTTCCTCAACTACCCCAGAGACCCAGTACTTC.

The sample holds many counts of this clonotype. The chain joins TRBV10-3 to TRBJ2-7, with TRBD2 matching 9 bases. Germline CDR1 is ENHRY and CDR2 is SYGVKD. V was clipped by 4 bases and J by 3 bases; unmatched bases: 1. The CDR3 loop spans 13 amino acids. The DNA for the CDR3 is TGTGCCATCAGTGGTAGCGGGAGCTACGAGCAGTACTTC. Its protein is CAISGSGSYEQYF.

Regarding this clonotype: This clone may be a read error of a much larger clone one base away. The genes are TRBV12-3 or TRBV12-4 and TRBJ2-7; maybe TRBD2 (6 bases). CDR3 length: 13 amino acids. The CDR3 reads CVSSLAEDTKRYF. CDR3 DNA sequence: TGTGTCAGCAGTTTAGCGGAGGACACTAAACGGTACTTC.

Comments on this clonotype: Relative to the germline gene, one junction end is altered; a read error may explain this. This chain links TRBV7-8 with TRBJ2-2, with D perhaps matching TRBD2 (5 bases). CDR1 is SGHVS and CDR2 is FQNEAQ in the germline V gene. This CDR3 comprises 13 residues. The CDR3 nucleotides are TGTGCCAGCAGCCGGGCGCGGTCCGGGGATCTGTTTTTT. This translates into CASSRARSGDLFF.

This clonotype appeared a few times. The chain employs TRBV5-1 and TRBJ1-1; 7 positions match TRBD1. Trimming removed 4 bases from V and 7 bases from J; junction bases left unmatched: 10. CDR3 length equals 14 residues. Germline V gives CDR1 SGHRS, CDR2 YFSETQ. The CDR3 is CASSLNIQGFEAFF. The CDR3 bases are TGCGCCAGCAGCCTCAATATACAGGGGTTTGAAGCTTTCTTT.

This clonotype was observed at least ten times. V gene TRBV5-5 combines with J gene TRBJ2-7; 9 bases are shared with TRBD1. V gave up 0 bases and J gave up 5 bases; unmatched junction bases: 6. The CDR3 is 15 residues long. Germline assignment: CDR1 SGHKS and CDR2 YYEKEE (reference sequence). CDR3 sequence: CASSLGGDRVHEQYF. DNA for the CDR3: TGTGCCAGCAGCTTGGGAGGGGACAGGGTCCACGAGCAGTACTTC.

This clonotype appeared many times. The rearrangement uses TRBV28 and TRBJ1-6; 8 bases are shared with TRBD1. The CDR3 loop spans 15 amino acids. Trimming cost V 5 bases and J 4 bases; bases outside gene matches: 4. Germline V gene sequence: CDR1 MDHEN, CDR2 SYDVKM. In DNA, the CDR3 is TGTGCCAGCAGTCCAGGGACAGGTTATAATTCACCCCTCCACTTT. Translated, it gives CASSPGTGYNSPLHF.

This clonotype showed up just a few times. The chain employs TRBV29-1 and TRBJ1-2, with 7 bases identical to TRBD1. This CDR3 is 12 amino acids long. Trimming cost V 6 bases and J 4 bases; bases outside gene matches: 5. Germline V gene data show CDR1 as SQVTM and CDR2 as ANQGSEA. The CDR3 protein is CSVVTGIYGYTF. Here the CDR3 DNA reads TGCAGCGTCGTGACAGGGATCTATGGCTACACCTTC.

This chain connects TRBV5-1 to TRBJ2-2, with D maybe TRBD2 (6 bases). V lost 4 bases and J lost 3, with 19 bases in between. Germline loops: CDR1 SGHRS, CDR2 YFSETQ. The CDR3 sequence is 17 residues long. This CDR3 is CASSRQSGSSDTGELFF. The CDR3 nucleotides are TGCGCCAGCAGCCGTCAATCCGGGAGTAGCGACACCGGGGAGCTGTTTTTT.

This clonotype was recorded many times. CDR3 sequence (DNA): TGCAGTGCTGACATGCCTGGAAATTCACCCCTCCACTTT. Translated: CSADMPGNSPLHF. The chain carries TRBV20-1 and TRBJ1-6, with no clear D. The V and J ends lost 5 bases and 7 bases respectively, with 12 bases between them. This CDR3 is 13 amino acids long. In germline, CDR1 is DFQATT, CDR2 SNEGSKA (reference sequence).

This clonotype was observed at least ten times. V is TRBV15 and J is TRBJ2-7; D may be TRBD2 (6 bases). Trimming took 2 bases from V and 2 from J, leaving 16 bases between them. The germline V gene encodes CDR1 LNHNV and CDR2 YYDKDF (reference sequence). The CDR3 contains 16 residues. Here the CDR3 reads CATSRPTGGGTYEQYF. The CDR3 region has the DNA TGTGCCACCAGCAGACCCACCGGTGGCGGGACCTACGAGCAGTACTTC. Complete variable domain (other parts from reference TRBV15 and TRBJ2-7): DAMVIQNPRYQVTQFGKPVTLSCSQTLNHNVMYWYQQKSSQAPKLLFHYYDKDFNNEADTPDNFQSRRPNTSFCFLDIRSPGLGDTAMYLCATSRPTGGGTYEQYFGPGTRLTVT.

This clonotype was recorded many times. The chain links TRBV7-2 to TRBJ2-7; D is uncertain. This CDR3 spans 15 amino acids. V dropped 0 bases and J dropped 6 bases, with 15 bases sitting between them. CDR1 SGHTA and CDR2 FQGNSA come from the germline V gene. The CDR3 protein is CASSLALISRTEQYF. The CDR3 region has the DNA TGTGCCAGCAGCTTAGCTCTCATTAGTAGGACCGAGCAGTACTTC.

The chain carries TRBV10-3 and TRBJ1-5, with a tentative D call TRBD1 (5 bases). The CDR3 is 15 residues long. Trimming removed 5 bases from V and 2 bases from J, with 13 bases in between. Germline-derived CDR1 and CDR2 are ENHRY and SYGVKD. The CDR3 bases are TGTGCCATCAGTAAACAGGAGGGAGGCAATCAGCCCCAGCATTTT. Its protein product is CAISKQEGGNQPQHF.

The chain uses TRBV6-1 and TRBJ1-2; D is undetermined. The V and J ends lost 4 bases and 3 bases respectively, with 9 bases between them. This CDR3 is 13 amino acids long. In germline, CDR1 is MNHNS, CDR2 SASEGT. In nucleotides, the CDR3 is TGTGCCAGCAGTGTGGAGGCTGACTATGGCTACACCTTC. The encoded protein is CASSVEADYGYTF.

This clonotype was recorded at least ten times. The chain links TRBV6-1 to TRBJ1-6; D is unresolved. Germline CDR1 is MNHNS and CDR2 is SASEGT. CDR3 size: 13 residues. The germline V and J ends were trimmed by 3 bases and 8 bases, with 8 bases remaining between them. The CDR3 protein is CASSDLRDSPLHF. CDR3 in DNA: TGTGCCAGCAGTGATTTAAGAGATTCACCCCTCCACTTT.

This clonotype was counted many times. The chain couples TRBV6-4 to TRBJ2-2; tentatively, D is TRBD1 or TRBD2 (5 bases each). There are 14 residues in the CDR3. Germline V gives CDR1 MRHNA, CDR2 SNTAGT. The V and J ends lost 4 bases and 7 bases respectively, with 13 bases between them. This CDR3 is CASSADSGNGELFF. The CDR3 DNA sequence: TGTGCCAGCAGTGCCGACAGCGGAAACGGGGAGCTGTTTTTT.

Note on this clonotype: Here the CDR3 omits its conserved ending phenylalanine or tryptophan, so a read error is the likely source. This sequence joins TRBV19 and TRBJ1-1; TRBD1 matches 9 bases. The CDR3 sequence is 14 residues long. The germline gives CDR1 LNHDA, CDR2 SQIVND (reference sequence). J gave up 1 base and V 4 bases, and 1 base lay outside the gene matches. The chain's CDR3 is CASSRGQGNTEAFY. The CDR3, as DNA: TGTGCCAGTAGTAGGGGACAGGGGAACACTGAAGCTTTCTAT.